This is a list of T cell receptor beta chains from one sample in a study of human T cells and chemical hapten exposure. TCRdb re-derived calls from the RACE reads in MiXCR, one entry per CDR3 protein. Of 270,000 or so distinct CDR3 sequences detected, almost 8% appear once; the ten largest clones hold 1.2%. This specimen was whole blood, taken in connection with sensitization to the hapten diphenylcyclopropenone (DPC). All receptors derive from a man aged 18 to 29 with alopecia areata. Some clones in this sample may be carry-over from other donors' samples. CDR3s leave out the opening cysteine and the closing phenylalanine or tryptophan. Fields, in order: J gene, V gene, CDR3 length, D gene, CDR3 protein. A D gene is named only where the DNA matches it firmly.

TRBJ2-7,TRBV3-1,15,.,ASSPTPSTAETYEQY
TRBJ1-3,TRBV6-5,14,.,ASSYNPGLSGNTIY
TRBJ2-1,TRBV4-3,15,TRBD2,ASSQDSRSGGRNEQF
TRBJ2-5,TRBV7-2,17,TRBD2,ASSRNFPVTSGGAETQY
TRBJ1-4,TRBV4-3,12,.,ASSQARWSEKLF
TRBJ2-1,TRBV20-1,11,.,SARGPQYNEQF
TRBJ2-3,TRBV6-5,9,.,ASRRGDTQY
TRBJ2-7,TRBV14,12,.,ASSPYQGPYEQY
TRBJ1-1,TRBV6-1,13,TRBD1,ASSAHYRGGTEAF
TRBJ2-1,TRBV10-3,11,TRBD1,AISPGTAGEQF
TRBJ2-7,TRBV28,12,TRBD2,ASSPSGGPYEQY
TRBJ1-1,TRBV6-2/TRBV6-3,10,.,ASRIDGTEAF
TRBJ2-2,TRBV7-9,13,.,ASSLDRINTGELF
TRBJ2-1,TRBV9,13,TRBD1,ASSVSPDRTNEQF
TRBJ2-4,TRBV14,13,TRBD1,ASSQRDRAKNIQY
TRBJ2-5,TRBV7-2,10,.,ASGQGRETQY